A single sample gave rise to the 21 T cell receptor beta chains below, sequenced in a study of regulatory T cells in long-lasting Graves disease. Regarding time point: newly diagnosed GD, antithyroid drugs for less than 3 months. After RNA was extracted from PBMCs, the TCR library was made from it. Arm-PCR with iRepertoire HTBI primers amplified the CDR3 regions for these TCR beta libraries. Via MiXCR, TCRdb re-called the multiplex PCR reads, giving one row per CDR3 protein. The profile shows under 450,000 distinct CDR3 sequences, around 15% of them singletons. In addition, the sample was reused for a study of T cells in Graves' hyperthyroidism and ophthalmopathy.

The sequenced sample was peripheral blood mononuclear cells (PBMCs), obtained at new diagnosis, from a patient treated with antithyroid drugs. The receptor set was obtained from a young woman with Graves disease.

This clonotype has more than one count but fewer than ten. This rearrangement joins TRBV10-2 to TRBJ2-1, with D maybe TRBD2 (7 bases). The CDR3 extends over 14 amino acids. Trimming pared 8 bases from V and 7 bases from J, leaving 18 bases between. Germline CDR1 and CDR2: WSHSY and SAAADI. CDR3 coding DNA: TGCGCCAGCTCAAGGGGGGGCGCGGTAAATGAGCAGTTCTTC. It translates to CASSRGGAVNEQFF.

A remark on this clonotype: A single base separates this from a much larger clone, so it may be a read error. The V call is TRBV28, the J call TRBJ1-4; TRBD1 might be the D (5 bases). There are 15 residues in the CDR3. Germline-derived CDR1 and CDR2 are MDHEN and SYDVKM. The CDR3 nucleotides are TGTGCCAGCAGAGTCCGGGGGGTCCGTAATGAAAAACTGCTTTTT. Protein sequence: CASRVRGVRNEKLLF.

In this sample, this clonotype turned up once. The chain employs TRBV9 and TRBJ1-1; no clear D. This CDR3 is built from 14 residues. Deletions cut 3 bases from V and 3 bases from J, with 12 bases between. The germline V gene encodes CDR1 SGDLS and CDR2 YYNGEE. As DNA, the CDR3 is TGTGCCAGCAGCGCTGCAGGCGCGGACACTGAAGCTTTCTTT. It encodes CASSAAGADTEAFF.

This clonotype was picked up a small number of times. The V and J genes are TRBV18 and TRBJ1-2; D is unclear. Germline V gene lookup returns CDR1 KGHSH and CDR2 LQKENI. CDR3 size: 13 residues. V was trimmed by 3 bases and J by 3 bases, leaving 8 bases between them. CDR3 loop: CASSPQLDYGYTF. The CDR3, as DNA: TGTGCCAGCTCACCCCAATTGGACTATGGCTACACCTTC.

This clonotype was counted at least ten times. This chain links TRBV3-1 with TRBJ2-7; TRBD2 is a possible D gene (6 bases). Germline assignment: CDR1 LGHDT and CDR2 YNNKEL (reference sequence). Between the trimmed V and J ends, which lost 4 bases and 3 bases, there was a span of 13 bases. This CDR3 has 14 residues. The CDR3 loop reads CASSLPGGLYEQYF. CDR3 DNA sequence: TGTGCCAGCAGCCTGCCTGGGGGACTCTACGAGCAGTACTTC.

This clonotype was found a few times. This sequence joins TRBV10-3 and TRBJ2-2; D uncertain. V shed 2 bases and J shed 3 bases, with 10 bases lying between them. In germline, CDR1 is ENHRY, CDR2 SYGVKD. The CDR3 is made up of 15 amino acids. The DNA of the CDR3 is TGTGCCATCAGTGAGCGACAAGGAGACACCGGGGAGCTGTTTTTT. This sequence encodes CAISERQGDTGELFF.

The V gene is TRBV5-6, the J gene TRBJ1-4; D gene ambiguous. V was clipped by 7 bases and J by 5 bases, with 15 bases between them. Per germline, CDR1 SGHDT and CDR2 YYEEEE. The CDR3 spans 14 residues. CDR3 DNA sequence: TGTGCCAGCCAGATCAGTCTCTCCAATGAAAAACTGTTTTTT. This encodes CASQISLSNEKLFF.

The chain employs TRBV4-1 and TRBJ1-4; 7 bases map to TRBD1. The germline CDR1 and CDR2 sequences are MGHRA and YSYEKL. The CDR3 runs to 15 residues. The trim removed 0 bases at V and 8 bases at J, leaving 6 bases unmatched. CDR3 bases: TGCGCCAGCAGCCAAGAAGGGGCAGGGGGAGAAAAACTGTTTTTT. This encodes CASSQEGAGGEKLFF.

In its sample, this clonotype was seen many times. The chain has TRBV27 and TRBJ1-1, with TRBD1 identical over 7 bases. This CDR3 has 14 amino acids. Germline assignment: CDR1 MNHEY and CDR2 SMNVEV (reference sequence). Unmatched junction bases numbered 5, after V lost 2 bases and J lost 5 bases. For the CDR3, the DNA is TGTGCCAGCAGTTTAGCGAGGGGGCAAACTGAAGCTTTCTTT. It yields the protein CASSLARGQTEAFF.

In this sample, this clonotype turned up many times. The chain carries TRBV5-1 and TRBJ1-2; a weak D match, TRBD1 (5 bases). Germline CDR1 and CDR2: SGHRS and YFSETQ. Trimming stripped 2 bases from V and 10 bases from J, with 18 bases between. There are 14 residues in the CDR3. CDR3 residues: CASSFTGAQGSYTF. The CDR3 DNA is TGCGCCAGCAGCTTTACAGGAGCCCAAGGTTCCTACACCTTC.

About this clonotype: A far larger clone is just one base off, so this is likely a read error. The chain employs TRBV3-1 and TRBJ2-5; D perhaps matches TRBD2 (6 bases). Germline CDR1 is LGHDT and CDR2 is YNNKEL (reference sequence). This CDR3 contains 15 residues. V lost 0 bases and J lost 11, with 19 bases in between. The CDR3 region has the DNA TGTGCCAGCAGCCAAGATCTGGCGGGGAGCGGCGCGCAGTACTTC. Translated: CASSQDLAGSGAQYF.

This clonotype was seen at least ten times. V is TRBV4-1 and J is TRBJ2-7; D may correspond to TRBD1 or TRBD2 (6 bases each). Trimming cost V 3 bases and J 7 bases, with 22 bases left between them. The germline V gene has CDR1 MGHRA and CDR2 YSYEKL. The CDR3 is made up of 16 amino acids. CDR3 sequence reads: CASSQSHRGVPGEQYF. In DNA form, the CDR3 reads TGCGCCAGCAGCCAGAGCCATAGGGGGGTCCCGGGGGAGCAGTACTTC.

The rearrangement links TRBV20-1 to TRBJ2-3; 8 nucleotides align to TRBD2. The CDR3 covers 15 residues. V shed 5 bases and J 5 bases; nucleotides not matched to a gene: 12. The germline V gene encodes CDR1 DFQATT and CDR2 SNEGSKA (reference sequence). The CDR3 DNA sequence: TGCAGTGCTCGTTCACTAGCGGAGGCGGTAGATACGCAGTATTTT. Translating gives CSARSLAEAVDTQYF.

This chain's CDR3 is CASNPRGSVSGNTIYF. Written as DNA, the CDR3 is TGTGCCAGCAATCCGAGAGGTTCGGTATCTGGAAACACCATATATTTT. The J gene is TRBJ1-3, the V gene TRBV12-3 or TRBV12-4, with D unclear. The CDR3 extends over 16 amino acids. V was cut by 7 bases and J by 1 base, with 17 bases left in between.

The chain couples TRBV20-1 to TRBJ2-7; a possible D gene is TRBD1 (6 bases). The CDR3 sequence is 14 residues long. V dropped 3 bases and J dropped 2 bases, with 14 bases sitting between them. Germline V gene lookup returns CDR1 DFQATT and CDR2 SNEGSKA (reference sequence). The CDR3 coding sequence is TGCAGTGCTAGGGCTAGACAGGAAACCTACGAGCAGTACTTC. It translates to CSARARQETYEQYF.

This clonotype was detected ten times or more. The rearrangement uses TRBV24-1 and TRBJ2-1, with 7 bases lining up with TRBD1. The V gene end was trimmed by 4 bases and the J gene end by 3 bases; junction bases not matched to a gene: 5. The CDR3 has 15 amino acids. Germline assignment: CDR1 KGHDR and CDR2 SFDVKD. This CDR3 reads CATSDHRGGYNEQFF. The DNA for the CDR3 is TGTGCCACCAGTGACCACAGGGGCGGCTACAATGAGCAGTTCTTC.

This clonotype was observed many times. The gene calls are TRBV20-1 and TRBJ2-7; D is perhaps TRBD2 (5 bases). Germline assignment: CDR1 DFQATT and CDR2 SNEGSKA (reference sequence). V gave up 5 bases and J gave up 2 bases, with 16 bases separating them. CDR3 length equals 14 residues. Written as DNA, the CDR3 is TGCAGTGCTCCGACGGCGCGGGCCACCTACGAGCAGTACTTC. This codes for CSAPTARATYEQYF.

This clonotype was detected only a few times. Here the CDR3 DNA reads TGTGCCAGCAGTTACGGCCTGAATCAGCCCCAGCATTTT. Its translation is CASSYGLNQPQHF. The gene calls are TRBV6-5 and TRBJ1-5; D gene unclear. The CDR3 spans 13 residues. Germline V gene sequence: CDR1 MNHEY, CDR2 SVGAGI. The V end lost 2 bases, the J end lost 4 bases, and 6 bases lay between the germline ends.

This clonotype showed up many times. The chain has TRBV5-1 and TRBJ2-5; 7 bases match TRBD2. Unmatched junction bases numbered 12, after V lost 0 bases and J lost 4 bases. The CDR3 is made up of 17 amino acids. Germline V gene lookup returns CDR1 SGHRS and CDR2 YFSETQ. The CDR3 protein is CASSLAALGLEVETQYF. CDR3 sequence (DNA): TGCGCCAGCAGCTTGGCCGCTCTCGGACTAGAGGTAGAGACCCAGTACTTC.

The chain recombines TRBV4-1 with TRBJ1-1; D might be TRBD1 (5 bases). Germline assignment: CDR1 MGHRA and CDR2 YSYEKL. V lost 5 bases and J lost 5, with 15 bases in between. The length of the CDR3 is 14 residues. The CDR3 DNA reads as TGCGCCAGCAGCGGCCGGGACCTAGGGACTGAAGCTTTCTTT. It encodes CASSGRDLGTEAFF.

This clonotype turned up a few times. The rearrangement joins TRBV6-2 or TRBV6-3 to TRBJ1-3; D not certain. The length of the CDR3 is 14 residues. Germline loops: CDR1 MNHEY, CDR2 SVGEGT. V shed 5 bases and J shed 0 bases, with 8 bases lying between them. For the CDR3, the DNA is TGTGCCAGCAGTATGGAAATCTCTGGAAACACCATATATTTT. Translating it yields CASSMEISGNTIYF.